This entry lists 30 T cell receptor beta chains sequenced from one sample in a study of T cells after yellow fever vaccination. TCRdb used MiXCR to reprocess the 5' RACE reads, holding one entry per CDR3 protein. The table shows some 260,000 distinct CDR3 sequences, with about 5% occurring only once. The source was CD4+ T cells sorted from PBMCs, collected on the day of the yellow fever booster vaccination. Receptors originate from a man aged 18 to 35 who received the YFV17D yellow fever vaccine.

The chain joins TRBV20-1 to TRBJ1-1, with D possibly matching TRBD1 (5 bases). The CDR3 covers 16 residues. Trimming pared 5 bases from V and 1 base from J, leaving 20 bases between. Germline CDR1 reads DFQATT; CDR2 reads SNEGSKA (reference sequence). In DNA, the CDR3 is TGCAGTGCTCCCACCCCCCCTTGGGGCAAGAACACTGAAGCTTTCTTT. This gives the protein CSAPTPPWGKNTEAFF.

This clonotype appeared a few times. This chain joins TRBV5-6 and TRBJ2-5, with 9 bases identical to TRBD1. Germline-derived CDR1 and CDR2 are SGHDT and YYEEEE. The CDR3 has 15 amino acids. V lost 1 base and J lost 7; bases outside the gene matches: 8. CDR3 DNA sequence: TGTGCCAGCAGCTTGTGGGGGACAGGGTCATGGACCCAGTACTTC. Translated: CASSLWGTGSWTQYF. Supplemented by reference TRBV5-6 and TRBJ2-5, the full variable domain reads DAGVTQSPTHLIKTRGQQVTLRCSPKSGHDTVSWYQQALGQGPQFIFQYYEEEERQRGNFPDRFSGHQFPNYSSELNVNALLLGDSALYLCASSLWGTGSWTQYFGPGTRLLVL.

At least ten counts were recorded for this clonotype. The genes are TRBV3-1 and TRBJ1-1; tentative D call: TRBD1 (5 bases). The germline V gene has CDR1 LGHDT and CDR2 YNNKEL (reference sequence). This CDR3 comprises 13 residues. Trimming removed 8 bases at V and 5 bases at J, with 15 bases between. The CDR3, as DNA: TGTGCCAGCGGCTTTGGCAGGACAACTGAAGCTTTCTTT. Protein: CASGFGRTTEAFF.

The gene calls are TRBV12-3 or TRBV12-4 and TRBJ2-7; D ambiguous. The CDR3 is 13 residues long. Trimming left V 6 bases short and J 1 base short, with 10 bases between. In DNA form, the CDR3 reads TGTGCCAGCAGGCAGCACCTATCCTACGAGCAGTACTTC. It yields the protein CASRQHLSYEQYF.

This chain joins TRBV4-2 and TRBJ2-1; no clear D gene. Trimming shortened V by 0 bases and J by 5 bases, and 14 bases separated the two germline ends. The CDR3 is 16 residues long. The germline gives CDR1 LGHNA, CDR2 YNFKEQ. The CDR3 coding sequence is TGTGCCAGCAGCCAAGATCGGACCCACCACGACAATGAGCAGTTCTTC. As protein: CASSQDRTHHDNEQFF.

This clonotype was seen more than once but under ten times. V is TRBV6-5 and J is TRBJ2-6; TRBD2 agrees at 10 bases. Germline V gene sequence: CDR1 MNHEY, CDR2 SVGAGI. This CDR3 region has 17 residues. Losses at the gene ends were 4 bases for V and 0 bases for J; bases not matched to a gene: 3. The CDR3 DNA is TGTGCCAGCAGTTTAGCGGGGGGTAACTCTGGGGCCAACGTCCTGACTTTC. Amino acid sequence: CASSLAGGNSGANVLTF.

This clonotype appeared a few times. The rearrangement joins TRBV7-2 to TRBJ1-5; D is possibly TRBD1 (6 bases). Germline V CDR1 and CDR2: SGHTA, FQGNSA. Trimming cost V 4 bases and J 7 bases, with 14 bases left between them. The CDR3 sequence is 14 residues long. DNA of the CDR3: TGTGCCAGCAGCTCCTCAGACAGGCGACAGCCCCAGCATTTT. It specifies CASSSSDRRQPQHF.

The chain combines TRBV20-1 with TRBJ2-4; D is unresolved. CDR3 length equals 12 residues. The germline V gene encodes CDR1 DFQATT and CDR2 SNEGSKA (reference sequence). Trimming stripped 1 base from V and 8 bases from J, with 9 bases between. CDR3 region: CSARVLRDIQYF. The CDR3 DNA sequence: TGCAGTGCTAGAGTATTAAGGGACATTCAGTACTTC.

The chain recombines TRBV6-2 or TRBV6-3 with TRBJ1-2; tentative D call: TRBD1 (6 bases). The CDR3 sequence is 13 residues long. The ends were cut back, 5 bases at V and 4 bases at J, with 11 bases in the middle. In germline, CDR1 is MNHEY, CDR2 SVGEGT. The CDR3 loop reads CASSPGTSYGYTF. CDR3 coding DNA: TGTGCCAGCAGTCCCGGGACATCCTATGGCTACACCTTC.

The table lists this clonotype with many counts. The V gene is TRBV5-1, the J gene TRBJ2-5; D uncertain. V gave up 1 base and J gave up 2 bases, with 6 bases separating them. The CDR3 is made up of 13 amino acids. The germline gives CDR1 SGHRS, CDR2 YFSETQ. The CDR3: CASSLSSQETQYF. CDR3 bases: TGCGCCAGCAGCTTGTCCTCTCAAGAGACCCAGTACTTC. Supplemented by reference TRBV5-1 and TRBJ2-5, the full variable domain reads KAGVTQTPRYLIKTRGQQVTLSCSPISGHRSVSWYQQTPGQGLQFLFEYFSETQRNKGNFPGRFSGRQFSNSRSEMNVSTLELGDSALYLCASSLSSQETQYFGPGTRLLVL.

V usage is TRBV9 and J usage is TRBJ2-2, with 7 positions matching TRBD1. Germline V gene sequence: CDR1 SGDLS, CDR2 YYNGEE. The CDR3 totals 15 residues. Trimming removed 3 bases from V and 3 bases from J; junction bases left unmatched: 5. In nucleotides, the CDR3 is TGTGCCAGCAGCGACAGGGGATCGGACACCGGGGAGCTGTTTTTT. This codes for CASSDRGSDTGELFF.

This clonotype was counted ten times or more. This sequence joins TRBV6-5 and TRBJ1-2, with 8 bases that match TRBD1. The V segment lost 10 bases and the J segment 3 bases; nucleotides outside the gene matches: 16. The germline CDR1 and CDR2 sequences are MNHEY and SVGAGI. The CDR3 runs to 16 residues. In nucleotides, the CDR3 is TGTGCCACCACCCCTGAGACAGGGGTGATCCACTATGGCTACACCTTC. This sequence encodes CATTPETGVIHYGYTF.

In this sample, this clonotype turned up a few times. J is TRBJ2-2 and V is TRBV6-1; 7 bases line up with TRBD2. The CDR3 has 16 residues. Germline V gives CDR1 MNHNS, CDR2 SASEGT. V dropped 2 bases and J dropped 0; count of bases not matched to a gene: 3. The DNA of the CDR3 is TGTGCCAGCAGTGAAAGTCTAGCGGCGAACACCGGGGAGCTGTTTTTT. Translation: CASSESLAANTGELFF.

This clonotype was seen many times. The chain couples TRBV7-2 to TRBJ1-1; 7 nucleotides match TRBD1. The CDR3 loop spans 14 amino acids. Germline loops: CDR1 SGHTA, CDR2 FQGNSA. Trimming removed 0 bases from V and 7 bases from J; junction bases left unmatched: 5. CDR3 amino acids: CASSLATRQGEAFF. CDR3 in DNA: TGTGCCAGCAGCTTAGCGACCCGACAGGGTGAAGCTTTCTTT.

The chain employs TRBV18 and TRBJ1-1; possibly TRBD1 for D (6 bases). This CDR3 is 14 amino acids long. V lost 4 bases, J lost 3 bases, and 12 bases lay in between. Germline lookup yields CDR1 KGHSH and CDR2 LQKENI. CDR3 sequence: CASSQGRGYTEAFF. For the CDR3, the DNA is TGTGCCAGCTCACAAGGCAGGGGTTACACTGAAGCTTTCTTT.

The V and J genes are TRBV12-3 or TRBV12-4 and TRBJ1-2; 7 bases match TRBD1. V was clipped by 4 bases and J by 8 bases; unmatched bases: 13. This CDR3 comprises 15 residues. DNA for the CDR3: TGTGCCAGCAGTTCCGGGAGGGGGCAAAGGGGCGGCTACACCTTC. Translation gives CASSSGRGQRGGYTF.

Ten or more counts support this clonotype. The V gene is TRBV7-2, the J gene TRBJ1-4; D is unclear. V was cut by 1 base and J by 7 bases, with 19 bases left in between. The CDR3 is 17 amino acids. The germline V gene encodes CDR1 SGHTA and CDR2 FQGNSA. CDR3 sequence: CASSLGLGGGSSEKLFF. In DNA form, the CDR3 reads TGTGCCAGCAGCTTAGGTCTTGGAGGAGGATCTAGTGAAAAACTGTTTTTT.

The chain recombines TRBV21-1 with TRBJ1-1; the table's D call TRBD1 went unverified against the DNA. TRBV21-1 is a pseudogene segment. This CDR3 spans 16 amino acids. CDR3 amino acids: CASSSDRESMNTEAFF. The CDR3 coding sequence is TGTGCCAGCAGCTCCGACAGGGAAAGTATGAACACTGAAGCTTTCTTT.

The rearrangement uses TRBV9 and TRBJ2-5, with a weak D call TRBD2 (6 bases). The germline CDR1 and CDR2 sequences are SGDLS and YYNGEE. The V and J ends lost 4 bases and 5 bases respectively, with 21 bases between them. The CDR3 extends over 16 amino acids. The CDR3 sequence: CASSPDGFGGLETQYF. The CDR3, as DNA: TGTGCCAGCAGCCCCGACGGATTTGGAGGGCTCGAGACCCAGTACTTC.

Concerning this clonotype: A much larger clone differs by one base, so this may be a read error. The chain combines TRBV5-4 with TRBJ2-1, with D unclear. Germline values: CDR1 SGHNT, CDR2 YYREEE (reference sequence). This CDR3 region has 15 residues. CDR3 residues: CASSYKMSSCNEQFF. The CDR3 coding sequence is TGTGCCAGCAGCTATAAAATGAGCTCCTGCAATGAGCAGTTCTTC. The full variable domain, rest sourced from reference TRBV5-4 and TRBJ2-1, is ETGVTQSPTHLIKTRGQQVTLRCSSQSGHNTVSWYQQALGQGPQFIFQYYREEENGRGNFPPRFSGLQFPNYSSELNVNALELDDSALYLCASSYKMSSCNEQFFGPGTRLTVL.

This clonotype has a count of ten or more. The chain links TRBV28 to TRBJ1-3; D call uncertain. V lost 3 bases to trimming and J lost 0 bases, with 6 bases between them. CDR1 MDHEN and CDR2 SYDVKM come from the germline V gene. The CDR3 has 14 amino acids. The CDR3 DNA follows: TGTGCCAGCAGTTTCTCGGTCTCTGGAAACACCATATATTTT. Translation gives CASSFSVSGNTIYF.

This clonotype showed up many times. This rearrangement joins TRBV28 to TRBJ2-1; D tentatively reads TRBD1 or TRBD2 (5 bases each). Trimming removed 4 bases from V and 4 bases from J, with 5 bases in between. Germline lookup yields CDR1 MDHEN and CDR2 SYDVKM. The CDR3 consists of 12 residues. The DNA of the CDR3 is TGTGCCAGCAGTTGGGGGTACAATGAGCAGTTCTTC. It is translated as CASSWGYNEQFF.

The V gene is TRBV24-1, the J gene TRBJ2-3; 7 bases match TRBD1. The CDR3 spans 15 residues. Germline CDR1 KGHDR, CDR2 SFDVKD. V was clipped by 7 bases and J by 0 bases; unmatched bases: 6. CDR3 loop: CATRHSTGSTDTQYF. The CDR3 bases are TGTGCCACCAGACACTCGACAGGGAGCACAGATACGCAGTATTTT.

This clonotype came up a few times. The chain couples TRBV27 to TRBJ2-7; TRBD2 matches at 7 bases. The germline gives CDR1 MNHEY, CDR2 SMNVEV (reference sequence). This CDR3 is 12 amino acids long. Trimming cost V 2 bases and J 12 bases; bases outside gene matches: 7. CDR3: CASSLMGGDLYV. The DNA of the CDR3 is TGTGCCAGCAGTTTAATGGGGGGGGACCTGTACGTC.

This clonotype was recorded a few times. The CDR3 DNA follows: TGCGCCAGCAGAATGGTCGGGACAAGCCAAGAGACCCAGTACTTC. This codes for CASRMVGTSQETQYF. This chain uses TRBV5-1 with TRBJ2-5; TRBD1 might be the D (6 bases). Germline V gene data show CDR1 as SGHRS and CDR2 as YFSETQ. V shed 5 bases and J shed 1 base, with 15 bases lying between them. This CDR3 has 15 amino acids.

This clonotype was seen at least ten times. The chain combines TRBV12-3 or TRBV12-4 with TRBJ2-5; TRBD1 might be the D (6 bases). Between the trimmed V and J ends, which lost 5 bases and 0 bases, there was a span of 10 bases. The CDR3 length is 14 residues. This CDR3 reads CASSGSGDQETQYF. The CDR3 DNA sequence: TGTGCCAGCAGTGGGTCAGGGGACCAAGAGACCCAGTACTTC.

This clonotype was observed at least ten times. The chain couples TRBV12-3 or TRBV12-4 to TRBJ2-7; no clear D gene. The CDR3 is 13 amino acids. Trimming stripped 8 bases from V and 4 bases from J, with 15 bases between. CDR3 region: CASSRIGGYEQYF. DNA for the CDR3: TGTGCCAGCTCCCGAATCGGTGGGTACGAGCAGTACTTC.

This clonotype was found many times. The J gene is TRBJ1-5, the V gene TRBV2, with TRBD1 matching 7 bases. V gave up 3 bases and J gave up 4 bases; unmatched junction bases: 6. Germline CDR1 and CDR2: SNHLY and FYNNEI. The CDR3 spans 15 residues. The CDR3 is CASSDTQGWNQPQHF. CDR3 DNA sequence: TGTGCCAGCAGTGACACACAGGGGTGGAATCAGCCCCAGCATTTT.

This clonotype was observed many times. The rearrangement uses TRBV29-1 and TRBJ1-4, with D hard to call. CDR1 is SQVTM, CDR2 ANQGSEA, per germline. CDR3 length: 12 amino acids. Trimming pared 6 bases from V and 1 base from J, leaving 6 bases between. Written as DNA, the CDR3 is TGCAGCGTCGTAGGAACTAATGAAAAACTGTTTTTT. Protein sequence: CSVVGTNEKLFF.

V and J are TRBV3-1 and TRBJ1-5; D is unresolved. Germline V CDR1 and CDR2: LGHDT, YNNKEL (reference sequence). CDR3 size: 15 residues. With 1 base removed from V and 2 bases from J, the gap between germline ends came to 9 bases. The CDR3 is CASSQGFGGNQPQHF. The CDR3 DNA reads as TGTGCCAGCAGCCAAGGTTTTGGAGGCAATCAGCCCCAGCATTTT.